Described below is a single T cell receptor (beta chain) sequence and its context. Time point given: persistent/refractory GD, antithyroid drugs over 5 years with positive TRAb. The TCR library used RNA extracted from PBMCs. It was by American Thyroid Association guidelines that Graves' disease was diagnosed. TCR beta libraries were built with iRepertoire HTBI primers and Arm-PCR of CDR3 regions. Per the authors' pipeline: Among the samples, 62 TRBV and 14 to 15 TRBJ segments were identified. TCRdb ran MiXCR on the multiplex PCR reads and lists one entry per CDR3 protein. The V and J calls here are based on TCRdb, not the publication. The table has about 340,000 distinct CDR3 sequences, around 20% seen once; the top ten hold 25% to 35%. These data originate in a study of regulatory T cells in long-lasting Graves disease. Study-wide context: Positive TSH receptor antibodies alongside over 5 years of antithyroid drugs were what marked Graves' disease as persistent.

The CDR3 totals 17 residues. Per germline, CDR1 SGHDN and CDR2 FVKESK. V lost 4 bases and J lost 0; bases outside the gene matches: 6. The TCR originated in a female donor with Graves disease. The chain joins TRBV14 to TRBJ2-2; 9 positions agree with TRBD2. The sample here was peripheral blood mononuclear cells (PBMCs), taken when the disease was refractory, from a patient treated with antithyroid drugs. CDR3 nucleotides: TGTGCCAGCAGCCCCCTCGCGGGAGGGCCGAACACCGGGGAGCTGTTTTTT. It codes for CASSPLAGGPNTGELFF.